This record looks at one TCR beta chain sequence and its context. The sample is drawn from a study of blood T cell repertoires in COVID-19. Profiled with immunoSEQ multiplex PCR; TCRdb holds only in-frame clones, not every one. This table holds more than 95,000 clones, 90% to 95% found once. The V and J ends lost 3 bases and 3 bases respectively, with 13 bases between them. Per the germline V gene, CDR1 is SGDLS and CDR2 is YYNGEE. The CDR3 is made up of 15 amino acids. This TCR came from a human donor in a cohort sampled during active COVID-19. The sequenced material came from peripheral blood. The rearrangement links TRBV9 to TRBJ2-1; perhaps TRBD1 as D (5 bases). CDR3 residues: CASSAYTGYYNEQFF. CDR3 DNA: TGTGCCAGCAGCGCATATACAGGCTACTACAATGAGCAGTTCTTC.